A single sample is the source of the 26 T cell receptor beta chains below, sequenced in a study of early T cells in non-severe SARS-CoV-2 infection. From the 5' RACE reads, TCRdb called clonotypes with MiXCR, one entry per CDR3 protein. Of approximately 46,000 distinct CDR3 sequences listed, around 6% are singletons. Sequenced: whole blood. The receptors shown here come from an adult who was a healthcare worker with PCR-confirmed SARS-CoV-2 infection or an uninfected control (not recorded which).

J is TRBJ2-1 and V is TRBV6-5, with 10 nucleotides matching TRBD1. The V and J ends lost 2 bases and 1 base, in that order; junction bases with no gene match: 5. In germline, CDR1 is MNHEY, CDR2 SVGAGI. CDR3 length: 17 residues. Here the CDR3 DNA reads TGTGCCAGCAGTTACCCTAGACAGGGGGCATCCTACAATGAGCAGTTCTTC. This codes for CASSYPRQGASYNEQFF.

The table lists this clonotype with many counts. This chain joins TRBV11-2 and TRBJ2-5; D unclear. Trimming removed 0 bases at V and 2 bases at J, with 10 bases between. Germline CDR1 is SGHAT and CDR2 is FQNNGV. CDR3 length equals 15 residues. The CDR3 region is CASSLDPSSQETQYF. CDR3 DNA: TGTGCCAGCAGCTTAGATCCCAGCAGTCAAGAGACCCAGTACTTC. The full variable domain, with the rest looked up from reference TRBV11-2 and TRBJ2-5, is EAGVAQSPRYKIIEKRQSVAFWCNPISGHATLYWYQQILGQGPKLLIQFQNNGVVDDSQLPKDRFSAERLKGVDSTLKIQPAKLEDSAVYLCASSLDPSSQETQYFGPGTRLLVL.

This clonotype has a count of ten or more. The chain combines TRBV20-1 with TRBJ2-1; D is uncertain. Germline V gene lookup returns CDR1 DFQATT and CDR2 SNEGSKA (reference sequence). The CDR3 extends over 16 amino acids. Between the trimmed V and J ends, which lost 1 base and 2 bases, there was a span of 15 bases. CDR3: CSARGSTFHAYNEQFF. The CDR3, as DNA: TGCAGTGCTAGAGGTAGTACTTTCCACGCCTACAATGAGCAGTTCTTC.

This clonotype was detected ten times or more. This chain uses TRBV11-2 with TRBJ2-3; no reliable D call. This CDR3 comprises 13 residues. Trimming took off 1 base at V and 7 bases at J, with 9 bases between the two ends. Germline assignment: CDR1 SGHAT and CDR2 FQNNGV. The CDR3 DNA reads TGTGCCAGCAGCTTAGTTAACCTCCATACGCAGTATTTT. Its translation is CASSLVNLHTQYF.

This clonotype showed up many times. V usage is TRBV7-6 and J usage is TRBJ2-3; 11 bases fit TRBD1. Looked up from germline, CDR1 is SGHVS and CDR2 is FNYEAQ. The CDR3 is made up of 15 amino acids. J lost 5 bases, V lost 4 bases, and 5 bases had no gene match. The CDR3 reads CASSSWTGGVDTQYF. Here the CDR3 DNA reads TGTGCCAGCAGCTCGTGGACAGGGGGCGTAGATACGCAGTATTTT.

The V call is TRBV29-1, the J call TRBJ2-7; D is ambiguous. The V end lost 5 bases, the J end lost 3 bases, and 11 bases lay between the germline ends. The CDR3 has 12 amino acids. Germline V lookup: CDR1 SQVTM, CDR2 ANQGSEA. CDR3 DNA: TGCAGCGTTCTGACCGATTACTACGAGCAGTACTTC. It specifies CSVLTDYYEQYF.

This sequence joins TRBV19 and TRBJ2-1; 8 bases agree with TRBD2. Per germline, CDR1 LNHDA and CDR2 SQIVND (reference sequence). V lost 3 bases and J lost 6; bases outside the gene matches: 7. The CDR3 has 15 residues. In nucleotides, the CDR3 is TGTGCCAGTAGTATGCGGGGGGACCGCAGCAATGAGCAGTTCTTC. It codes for CASSMRGDRSNEQFF.

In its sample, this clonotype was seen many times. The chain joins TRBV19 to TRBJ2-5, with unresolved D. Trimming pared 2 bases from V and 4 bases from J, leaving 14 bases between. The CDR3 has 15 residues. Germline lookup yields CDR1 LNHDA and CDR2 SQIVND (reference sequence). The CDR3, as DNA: TGTGCCAGTAGTATAAGTGGGCCAGGCGGAGAGACCCAGTACTTC. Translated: CASSISGPGGETQYF. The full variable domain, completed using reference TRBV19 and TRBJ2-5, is DGGITQSPKYLFRKEGQNVTLSCEQNLNHDAMYWYRQDPGQGLRLIYYSQIVNDFQKGDIAEGYSVSREKKESFPLTVTSAQKNPTAFYLCASSISGPGGETQYFGPGTRLLVL.

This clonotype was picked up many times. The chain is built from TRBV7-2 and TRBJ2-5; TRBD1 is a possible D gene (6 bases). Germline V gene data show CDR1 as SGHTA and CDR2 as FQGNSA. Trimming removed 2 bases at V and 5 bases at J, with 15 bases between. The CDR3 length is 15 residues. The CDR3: CASSLPPGDRETQYF. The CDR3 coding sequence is TGTGCCAGCAGCTTACCCCCAGGGGACCGGGAGACCCAGTACTTC.

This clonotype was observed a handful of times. In DNA form, the CDR3 reads TGTGCCAGCAGCTTAAGCGGGAGCAACCGGGGTACGCAGTATTTT. It is translated as CASSLSGSNRGTQYF. This rearrangement joins TRBV7-2 to TRBJ2-3; 8 positions agree with TRBD2. V shed 2 bases and J 8 bases; nucleotides not matched to a gene: 9. CDR1 and CDR2 from the germline V gene are SGHTA and FQGNSA. There are 15 residues in the CDR3.

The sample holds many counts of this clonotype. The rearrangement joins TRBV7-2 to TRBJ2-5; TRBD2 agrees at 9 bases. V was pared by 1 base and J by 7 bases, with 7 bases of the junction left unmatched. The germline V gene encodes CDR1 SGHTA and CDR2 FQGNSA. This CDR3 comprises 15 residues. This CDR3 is CASSLEAGGLGTQYF. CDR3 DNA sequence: TGTGCCAGCAGCTTAGAGGCGGGGGGGTTAGGGACCCAGTACTTC.

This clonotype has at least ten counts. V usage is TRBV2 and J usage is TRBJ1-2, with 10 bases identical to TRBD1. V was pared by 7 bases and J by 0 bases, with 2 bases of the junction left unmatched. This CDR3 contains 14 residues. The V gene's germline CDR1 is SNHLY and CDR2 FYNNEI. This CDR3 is CASKGQGANYGYTF. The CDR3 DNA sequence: TGTGCCAGCAAAGGACAGGGGGCTAACTATGGCTACACCTTC.

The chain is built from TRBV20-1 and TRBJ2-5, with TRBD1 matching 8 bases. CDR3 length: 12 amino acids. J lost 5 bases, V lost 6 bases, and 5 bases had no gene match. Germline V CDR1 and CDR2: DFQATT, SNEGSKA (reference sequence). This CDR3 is CSANRGFETQYF. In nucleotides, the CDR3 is TGCAGTGCGAACAGGGGGTTTGAGACCCAGTACTTC.

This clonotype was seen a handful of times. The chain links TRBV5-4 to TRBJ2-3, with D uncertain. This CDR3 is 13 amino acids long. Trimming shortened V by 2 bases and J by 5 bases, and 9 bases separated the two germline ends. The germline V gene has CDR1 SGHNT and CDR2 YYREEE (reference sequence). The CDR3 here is CASSFWAEDTQYF. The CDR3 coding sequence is TGTGCCAGCAGCTTCTGGGCGGAAGATACGCAGTATTTT.

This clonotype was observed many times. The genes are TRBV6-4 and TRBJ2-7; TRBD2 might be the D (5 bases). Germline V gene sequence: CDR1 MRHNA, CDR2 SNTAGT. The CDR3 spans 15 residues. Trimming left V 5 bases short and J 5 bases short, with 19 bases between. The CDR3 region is CASSNPRGCFDEQYF. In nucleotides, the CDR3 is TGTGCCAGCAGTAATCCTCGGGGTTGTTTCGACGAGCAGTACTTC.

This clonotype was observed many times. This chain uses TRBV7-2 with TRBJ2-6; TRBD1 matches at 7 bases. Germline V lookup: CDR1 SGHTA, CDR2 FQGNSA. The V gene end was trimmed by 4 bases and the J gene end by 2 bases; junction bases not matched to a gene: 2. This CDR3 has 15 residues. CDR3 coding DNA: TGTGCCAGCAGCTCCACAGGGGCTGGGGCCAACGTCCTGACTTTC. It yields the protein CASSSTGAGANVLTF.

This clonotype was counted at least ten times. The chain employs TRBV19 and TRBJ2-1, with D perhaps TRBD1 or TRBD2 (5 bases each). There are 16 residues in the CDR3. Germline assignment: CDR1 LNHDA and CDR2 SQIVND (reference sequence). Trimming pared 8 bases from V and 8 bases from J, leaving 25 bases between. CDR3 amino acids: CASRPNGDGSQDEQFF. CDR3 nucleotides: TGTGCCAGTCGACCGAATGGGGACGGAAGCCAGGATGAGCAGTTCTTC.

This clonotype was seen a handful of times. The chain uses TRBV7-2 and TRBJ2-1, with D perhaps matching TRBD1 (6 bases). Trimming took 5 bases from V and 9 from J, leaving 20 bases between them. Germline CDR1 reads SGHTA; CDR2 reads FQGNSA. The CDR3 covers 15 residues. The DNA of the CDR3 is TGTGCCAGCAGCCGCCAAGGACAGCTCCAGCTTGAGCAGTTCTTC. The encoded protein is CASSRQGQLQLEQFF.

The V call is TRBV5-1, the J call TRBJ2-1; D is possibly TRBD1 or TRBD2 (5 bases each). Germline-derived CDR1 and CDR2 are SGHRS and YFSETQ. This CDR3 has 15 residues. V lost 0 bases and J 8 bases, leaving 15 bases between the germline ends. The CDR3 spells CASSLAFRGVDEQFF. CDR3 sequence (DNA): TGCGCCAGCAGCTTGGCGTTCAGAGGGGTGGATGAGCAGTTCTTC. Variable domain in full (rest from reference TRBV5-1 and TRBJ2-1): KAGVTQTPRYLIKTRGQQVTLSCSPISGHRSVSWYQQTPGQGLQFLFEYFSETQRNKGNFPGRFSGRQFSNSRSEMNVSTLELGDSALYLCASSLAFRGVDEQFFGPGTRLTVL.

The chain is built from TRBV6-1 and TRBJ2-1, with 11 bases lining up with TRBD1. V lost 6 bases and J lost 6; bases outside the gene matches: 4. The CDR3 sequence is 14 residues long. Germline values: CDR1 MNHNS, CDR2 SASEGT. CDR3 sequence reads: CASRSGTGGNEQFF. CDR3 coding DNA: TGTGCCAGCAGATCCGGGACAGGGGGCAATGAGCAGTTCTTC.

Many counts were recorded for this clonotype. The CDR3 coding sequence is TGCGCCAGCAGCCAAGAGAACAGGGCCAACTATGGCTACACCTTC. It encodes CASSQENRANYGYTF. V gene TRBV4-3 combines with J gene TRBJ1-2, with D tentatively TRBD1 (6 bases). The CDR3 has 15 residues. Trimming left V 0 bases short and J 2 bases short, with 10 bases between. The germline gives CDR1 LGHNA, CDR2 YSLEER.

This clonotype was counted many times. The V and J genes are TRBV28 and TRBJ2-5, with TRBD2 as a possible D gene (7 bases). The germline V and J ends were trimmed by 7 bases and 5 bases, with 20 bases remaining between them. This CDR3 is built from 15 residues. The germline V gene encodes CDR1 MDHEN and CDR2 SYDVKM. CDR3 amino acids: CASTSGEGGMETQYF. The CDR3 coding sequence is TGTGCCAGCACCTCTGGTGAGGGGGGGATGGAGACCCAGTACTTC.

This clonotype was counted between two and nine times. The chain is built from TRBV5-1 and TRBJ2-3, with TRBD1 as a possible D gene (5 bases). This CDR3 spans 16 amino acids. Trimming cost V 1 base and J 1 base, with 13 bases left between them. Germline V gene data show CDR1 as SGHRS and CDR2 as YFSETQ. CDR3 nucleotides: TGCGCCAGCAGCTTGAGGGGATTTTATGGCACAGATACGCAGTATTTT. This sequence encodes CASSLRGFYGTDTQYF.

CDR3 bases: TGCAGTGCTCTCGACAGTCAGAAGGGCTACTACAATGAGCAGTTCTTC. Protein product: CSALDSQKGYYNEQFF. This chain joins TRBV20-1 and TRBJ2-1; tentatively, D is TRBD1 (5 bases). The CDR3 loop spans 16 amino acids. Deletions cut 5 bases from V and 3 bases from J, with 20 bases between. CDR1 DFQATT and CDR2 SNEGSKA come from the germline V gene (reference sequence).

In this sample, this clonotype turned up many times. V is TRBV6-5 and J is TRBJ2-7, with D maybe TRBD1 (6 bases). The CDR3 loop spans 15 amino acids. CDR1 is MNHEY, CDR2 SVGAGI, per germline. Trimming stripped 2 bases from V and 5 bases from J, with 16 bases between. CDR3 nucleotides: TGTGCCAGCAGTTACCCCACGCAGGGGCGACACGAGCAGTACTTC. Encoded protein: CASSYPTQGRHEQYF.

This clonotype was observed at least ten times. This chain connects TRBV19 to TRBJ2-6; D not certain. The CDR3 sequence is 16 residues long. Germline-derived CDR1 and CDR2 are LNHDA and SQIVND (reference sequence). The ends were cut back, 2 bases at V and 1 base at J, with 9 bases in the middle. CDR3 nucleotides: TGTGCCAGTAGTATAAAAGTGAGTTCTGGGGCCAACGTCCTGACTTTC. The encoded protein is CASSIKVSSGANVLTF. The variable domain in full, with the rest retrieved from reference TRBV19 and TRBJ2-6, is DGGITQSPKYLFRKEGQNVTLSCEQNLNHDAMYWYRQDPGQGLRLIYYSQIVNDFQKGDIAEGYSVSREKKESFPLTVTSAQKNPTAFYLCASSIKVSSGANVLTFGAGSRLTVL.